One sample yielded the 28 T cell receptor beta chains listed below, sequenced in a study of blood T cells in healthy people across ages. Together with a sample-barcoded 5' primer, a J-beta primer mix was included in a second PCR lasting roughly 6 to 12 cycles. TCRdb re-analysed the 5' RACE reads in MiXCR, keeping a single row per CDR3 protein. This sample carries about 930,000 distinct CDR3 sequences, almost 30% of them seen once, and the ten largest clones take about 9.4%. The same sample was also studied in work on T cells of mothers and their children.

Sequenced input: blood. The source is a woman aged 40 to 50 in good health.

This clonotype has only a few counts. The chain combines TRBV6-6 with TRBJ2-7; D is perhaps TRBD1 or TRBD2 (5 bases each). CDR1 is MNHNY and CDR2 is SVGAGI in the germline V gene (reference sequence). The CDR3 totals 15 residues. The germline V and J ends were trimmed by 10 bases and 7 bases, with 26 bases remaining between them. The CDR3 region has the DNA TGTGCCACCTCTATAGGTCCGGGGCAATACAATGAGCAGTACTTC. Its translation is CATSIGPGQYNEQYF.

This clonotype has at least ten counts. The rearrangement uses TRBV15 and TRBJ2-1; D possibly matches TRBD1 or TRBD2 (5 bases each). Trimming removed 5 bases at V and 3 bases at J, with 17 bases between. Germline-derived CDR1 and CDR2 are LNHNV and YYDKDF (reference sequence). This CDR3 region has 16 residues. CDR3 amino acids: CATSGTGTVYYNEQFF. CDR3 DNA: TGTGCCACCAGCGGCACCGGGACGGTATACTACAATGAGCAGTTCTTC.

This clonotype was observed a handful of times. At one boundary the junction diverges from the germline segment, which might be a read error. The chain has TRBV10-3 and TRBJ2-4, with D unclear. The J call may not be correct, given that the DNA end is closer to TRBJ2-7. Germline V gene lookup returns CDR1 ENHRY and CDR2 SYGVKD. There are 16 residues in the CDR3. The DNA for the CDR3 is TGTGTCATCAGTGAGAAAATCGCAGGCGGTTTGTACGAGCAGTACTTC. It is translated as CVISEKIAGGLYEQYF.

The rearrangement joins TRBV4-2 to TRBJ1-2; D ambiguous. Per the germline V gene, CDR1 is LGHNA and CDR2 is YNFKEQ. The CDR3 consists of 15 residues. Trimming cost V 11 bases and J 0 bases, with 19 bases left between them. The CDR3 DNA reads TGTGCCGGCACCCCCGATGAGCCTACTAACTATGGCTACACCTTC. This sequence encodes CAGTPDEPTNYGYTF.

A few counts support this clonotype. The chain carries TRBV7-3 and TRBJ1-1; 7 nucleotides match TRBD1. V shed 8 bases and J 5 bases; nucleotides not matched to a gene: 8. The CDR3 is 13 residues long. Germline CDR1 SGHTA, CDR2 FQGTGA. This CDR3 is CASQQGIGTEAFF. CDR3 bases: TGTGCCAGCCAACAGGGGATAGGTACTGAAGCTTTCTTT.

This clonotype was observed a few times. The rearrangement uses TRBV29-1 and TRBJ1-4; D might be TRBD1 (6 bases). This CDR3 is built from 14 residues. Germline V lookup: CDR1 SQVTM, CDR2 ANQGSEA. With 3 bases removed from V and 5 bases from J, the gap between germline ends came to 13 bases. CDR3 protein: CSVDLRGNNEKLFF. In DNA form, the CDR3 reads TGCAGCGTTGACCTAAGGGGGAACAATGAAAAACTGTTTTTT.

In this sample, this clonotype turned up many times. With a much larger clone just one base away, this may be a read error. The genes are TRBV15 and TRBJ2-6; TRBD1 or TRBD2 may be the D gene (5 bases each). Germline CDR1 is LNHNV and CDR2 is YYDKDF (reference sequence). The CDR3 length is 16 residues. In nucleotides, the CDR3 is TGTGCCACCAGCAGGCGTGTGGACTCTGGGGCCAACGTCCGGACTTTC. Amino acid sequence: CATSRRVDSGANVRTF.

V usage is TRBV9 and J usage is TRBJ2-1; 9 bases match TRBD2. Germline assignment: CDR1 SGDLS and CDR2 YYNGEE. Trimming at V came to 6 bases and at J to 5 bases, leaving 9 bases not matched to a gene. This CDR3 spans 15 amino acids. CDR3 sequence (DNA): TGTGCCAGCACCCTCACCGGGACTAGCAACAATGAGCAGTTCTTC. Its protein product is CASTLTGTSNNEQFF.

This clonotype showed up just a few times. The J gene is TRBJ2-7, the V gene TRBV28, with D possibly matching TRBD1 (5 bases). The germline gives CDR1 MDHEN, CDR2 SYDVKM. CDR3 size: 14 residues. V was cut by 6 bases and J by 2 bases, with 14 bases left in between. The chain's CDR3 is CASRGQPLTYEQYF. CDR3 bases: TGTGCCAGCAGGGGGCAACCCCTGACCTACGAGCAGTACTTC.

This chain links TRBV21-1 with TRBJ2-5; TRBD2 is the table's D call, not checked against the DNA. TRBV21-1 is recorded as a pseudogene. The CDR3 sequence is 18 residues long. CDR3 nucleotide sequence: TGTGCCAGCAGCGCTGCCAGTAAGGGACCTCTAGACGAAGAGACCCAGTACTTC. This gives the protein CASSAASKGPLDEETQYF.

This clonotype has only a few counts. This chain connects TRBV12-3 or TRBV12-4 to TRBJ1-2; D gene ambiguous. The CDR3 loop spans 16 amino acids. The V end was cut by 8 bases, the J end by 0 bases, with 19 bases between. In DNA form, the CDR3 reads TGTGCCAGCCGGGTCCAGGCTACGGGTGCTAACTATGGCTACACCTTC. Residues: CASRVQATGANYGYTF.

This chain links TRBV7-9 with TRBJ1-1; D is undetermined. The V end lost 4 bases, the J end lost 0 bases, and 9 bases lay between the germline ends. The CDR3 extends over 14 amino acids. The germline V gene encodes CDR1 SEHNR and CDR2 FQNEAQ (reference sequence). The CDR3 loop is CASSSDYLNTEAFF. The CDR3 DNA is TGTGCCAGCAGCTCCGATTATTTGAACACTGAAGCTTTCTTT.

The chain recombines TRBV7-2 with TRBJ2-1; 10 bases are a match to TRBD2. The length of the CDR3 is 15 residues. CDR1 and CDR2 (germline): SGHTA, FQGNSA. Trimming at V came to 5 bases and at J to 7 bases, leaving 8 bases not matched to a gene. The CDR3 DNA sequence: TGTGCCAGCAGCGAAAAGCGGGGGGGCCGGAATGAGCAGTTCTTC. Translated: CASSEKRGGRNEQFF. Full variable domain (outside the CDR3, taken from reference TRBV7-2 and TRBJ2-1): GAGVSQSPSNKVTEKGKDVELRCDPISGHTALYWYRQSLGQGLEFLIYFQGNSAPDKSGLPSDRFSAERTGGSVSTLTIQRTQQEDSAVYLCASSEKRGGRNEQFFGPGTRLTVL.

This clonotype was seen at least ten times. This sequence joins TRBV7-2 and TRBJ2-3; possibly TRBD1 or TRBD2 for D (5 bases each). This CDR3 comprises 15 residues. Per germline, CDR1 SGHTA and CDR2 FQGNSA. Trimming removed 5 bases at V and 1 base at J, with 13 bases between. This CDR3 is CASSLNGGGTDTQYF. CDR3 nucleotide sequence: TGTGCCAGCAGCCTGAATGGGGGTGGCACAGATACGCAGTATTTT.

Of note for this clonotype: Mismatch with germline at one junction end may stem from a read error. The chain joins TRBV5-1 to TRBJ2-3; 7 bases map to TRBD1. Germline assignment: CDR1 SGHRS and CDR2 YFSETQ. CDR3 size: 14 residues. CDR3 sequence (DNA): TGCGCCAGCAGCTTGACAGGGGAAACAGATACGCAGGATTTT. Translated, it gives CASSLTGETDTQDF.

The sample holds many counts of this clonotype. The rearrangement links TRBV12-3 or TRBV12-4 to TRBJ2-7; the match to TRBD1 covers 10 bases. The length of the CDR3 is 14 residues. Trimming at V came to 7 bases and at J to 5 bases, leaving 8 bases not matched to a gene. CDR3 in DNA: TGTGCCAGCAACGACAGGGGGCTAGTCCACGAGCAGTACTTC. This gives the protein CASNDRGLVHEQYF.

The V call is TRBV4-3, the J call TRBJ2-7; 7 bases are shared with TRBD1. Germline loops: CDR1 LGHNA, CDR2 YSLEER. Trimming removed 0 bases from V and 3 bases from J; junction bases left unmatched: 8. This CDR3 region has 16 residues. In DNA form, the CDR3 reads TGCGCCAGCAGCCAAGAAGGCACCGGGACAGACTACGAGCAGTACTTC. This sequence encodes CASSQEGTGTDYEQYF.

On this clonotype itself: Mismatch with germline at one junction end may stem from a read error. The chain is built from TRBV6-2 or TRBV6-3 and TRBJ2-5, with D possibly matching TRBD1 (5 bases). Germline-derived CDR1 and CDR2 are MNHEY and SVGEGT. The CDR3 contains 13 residues. The CDR3 nucleotides read TGTGCCGGCAGCCCGGACACGGAAGAGACCCAGTACTTC. It is translated as CAGSPDTEETQYF.

The V gene is TRBV9, the J gene TRBJ2-7, with a tentative D call TRBD2 (5 bases). Germline CDR1 and CDR2: SGDLS and YYNGEE. Between the trimmed V and J ends, which lost 0 bases and 0 bases, there was a span of 10 bases. This CDR3 spans 15 amino acids. The chain's CDR3 is CASSVDPGSSYEQYF. The CDR3 DNA sequence: TGTGCCAGCAGCGTAGACCCGGGGAGCTCCTACGAGCAGTACTTC.

In its sample, this clonotype was seen a few times. The J gene is TRBJ1-1, the V gene TRBV25-1; possible D gene TRBD1, 5 bases. The germline gives CDR1 MGHDK, CDR2 SYGVNS. V dropped 8 bases and J dropped 5 bases, with 15 bases sitting between them. The CDR3 is 13 residues long. DNA of the CDR3: TGTGCCAGCGCCTCCAGGGTCGGTACTGAAGCTTTCTTT. Protein sequence: CASASRVGTEAFF.

This clonotype was seen many times. V gene TRBV9 combines with J gene TRBJ2-1; TRBD1 matches 7 bases. The CDR3 spans 15 residues. V lost 4 bases, J lost 5 bases, and 9 bases stayed unmatched. Germline V gene sequence: CDR1 SGDLS, CDR2 YYNGEE. CDR3 in amino acids: CASSPRGGPDNEQFF. The DNA for the CDR3 is TGTGCCAGCAGCCCCCGAGGGGGCCCCGACAATGAGCAGTTCTTC.

In this sample, this clonotype turned up many times. The V call is TRBV25-1, the J call TRBJ2-1; 7 nucleotides agree with TRBD1. Germline V gene sequence: CDR1 MGHDK, CDR2 SYGVNS. This CDR3 has 16 amino acids. V gave up 4 bases and J gave up 7 bases; unmatched junction bases: 13. The CDR3 DNA follows: TGTGCCAGCAGTGCCTACTTAGGGGGCGCGGAGAATGAGCAGTTCTTC. Protein sequence: CASSAYLGGAENEQFF.

This clonotype was found many times. The rearrangement links TRBV7-2 to TRBJ2-6, with 11 positions matching TRBD1. CDR3 size: 17 residues. V gave up 3 bases and J gave up 2 bases; unmatched junction bases: 3. CDR1 is SGHTA, CDR2 FQGNSA, per germline. In DNA, the CDR3 is TGTGCCAGCAGCTTCGGACAGGGGGCTGCTGGGGCCAACGTCCTGACTTTC. This translates into CASSFGQGAAGANVLTF. Full variable domain (remainder filled in from reference TRBV7-2 and TRBJ2-6): GAGVSQSPSNKVTEKGKDVELRCDPISGHTALYWYRQSLGQGLEFLIYFQGNSAPDKSGLPSDRFSAERTGGSVSTLTIQRTQQEDSAVYLCASSFGQGAAGANVLTFGAGSRLTVL.

Notes on this clonotype: A clone one base away is much larger, so this may be a read error. V usage is TRBV20-1 and J usage is TRBJ2-2, with 12 positions matching TRBD2. Germline lookup yields CDR1 DFQATT and CDR2 SNEGSKA (reference sequence). CDR3 size: 16 residues. In nucleotides, the CDR3 is TGCAGTGTTAGATCGGCTAGCGGGGGGGATACCGGGGAGCTGTTTTTT. Residues: CSVRSASGGDTGELFF.

The genes are TRBV7-3 and TRBJ2-2; 7 bases are a match to TRBD1. The V gene end was trimmed by 5 bases and the J gene end by 0 bases; junction bases not matched to a gene: 3. This CDR3 has 15 amino acids. Per the germline V gene, CDR1 is SGHTA and CDR2 is FQGTGA. Here the CDR3 reads CASSPTGANTGELFF. The DNA of the CDR3 is TGTGCCAGCAGCCCCACAGGGGCGAACACCGGGGAGCTGTTTTTT.

This clonotype was seen more than once but under ten times. V and J are TRBV7-2 and TRBJ1-3; the D gene is possibly TRBD1 (6 bases). The CDR3 contains 15 residues. V lost 5 bases and J lost 4, with 15 bases in between. Looked up from germline, CDR1 is SGHTA and CDR2 is FQGNSA. CDR3 loop: CASSPRGARGNTIYF. CDR3 DNA: TGTGCCAGCAGCCCGAGGGGGGCAAGAGGAAACACCATATATTTT.

The rearrangement joins TRBV19 to TRBJ2-5, with TRBD1 matching 7 bases. Trimming took 7 bases from V and 5 from J; bases not matched to a gene: 13. CDR3 length equals 15 residues. The germline gives CDR1 LNHDA, CDR2 SQIVND (reference sequence). The CDR3 DNA follows: TGTGCCAGTAACGACCGGGCAGGGGGATTGGAGACCCAGTACTTC. Translation gives CASNDRAGGLETQYF.

This clonotype was detected ten times or more. CDR3 amino acids: CASSQDLGPPYNEQFF. In nucleotides, the CDR3 is TGTGCCAGCAGCCAAGATTTGGGGCCCCCCTACAATGAGCAGTTCTTC. The genes are TRBV3-1 and TRBJ2-1; D is possibly TRBD1 (5 bases). The V and J ends lost 0 bases and 2 bases respectively, with 11 bases between them. The CDR3 is 16 residues long. CDR1 LGHDT and CDR2 YNNKEL come from the germline V gene (reference sequence).